This T cell receptor beta chain was sequenced during a study of blood T cells in healthy people across ages. Overall study results and limits: Unsorted PBMCs ruled out conclusive naive versus antigen-experienced comparison. Per million T cells, the diversity of TCR beta decreased roughly linearly as age advanced.

With a J-beta primer mix and a sample-barcoded 5' primer, a second PCR ran about 7 to 12 cycles. Each CDR3 protein gets one entry after TCRdb re-called the 5' RACE reads with MiXCR. The sample contains 890,000 or so distinct CDR3 sequences, approximately 59% of which appear only once. About this clonotype itself: Antigen: not known.

The length of the CDR3 is 16 residues. V gave up 0 bases and J gave up 4 bases; unmatched junction bases: 5. Germline V lookup: CDR1 MGHRA, CDR2 YSYEKL. Sample: blood. The rearrangement uses TRBV4-1 and TRBJ1-2; TRBD1 aligns across 10 bases. This sequence was found in a man aged 25-45 years in good health. The CDR3 nucleotides read TGCGCCAGCAGCCAAGATGGACAGGGGGGTTCCTATGGCTACACCTTC. It is translated as CASSQDGQGGSYGYTF.